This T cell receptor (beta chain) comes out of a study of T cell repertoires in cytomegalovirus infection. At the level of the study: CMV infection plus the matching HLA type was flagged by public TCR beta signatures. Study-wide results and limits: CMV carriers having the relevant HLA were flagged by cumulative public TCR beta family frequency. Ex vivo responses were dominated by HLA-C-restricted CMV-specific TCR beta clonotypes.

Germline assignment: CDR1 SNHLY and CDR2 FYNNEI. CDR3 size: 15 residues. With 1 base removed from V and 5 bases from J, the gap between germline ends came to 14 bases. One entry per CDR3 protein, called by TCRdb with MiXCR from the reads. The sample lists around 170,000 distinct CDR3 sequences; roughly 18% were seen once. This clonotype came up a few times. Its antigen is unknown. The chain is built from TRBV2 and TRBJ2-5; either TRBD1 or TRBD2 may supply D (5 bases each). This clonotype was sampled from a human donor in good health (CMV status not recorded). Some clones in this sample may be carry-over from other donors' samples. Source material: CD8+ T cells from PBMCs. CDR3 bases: TGTGCCAGCAGTGAAGGGGACGAGCCGGGGGAGACCCAGTACTTC. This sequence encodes CASSEGDEPGETQYF.